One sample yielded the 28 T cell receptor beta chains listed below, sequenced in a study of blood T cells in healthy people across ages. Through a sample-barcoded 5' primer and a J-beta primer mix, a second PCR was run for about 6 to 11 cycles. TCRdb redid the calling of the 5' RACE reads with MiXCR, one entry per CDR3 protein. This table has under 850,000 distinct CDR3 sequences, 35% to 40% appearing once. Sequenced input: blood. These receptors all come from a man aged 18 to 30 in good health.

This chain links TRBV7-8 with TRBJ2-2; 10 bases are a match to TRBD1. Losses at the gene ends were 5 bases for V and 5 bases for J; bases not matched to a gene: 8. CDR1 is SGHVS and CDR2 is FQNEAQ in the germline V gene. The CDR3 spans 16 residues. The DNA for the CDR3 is TGTGCCAGCAGCCCGAGAGGGACAGGGGAAACCGGGGAGCTGTTTTTT. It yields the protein CASSPRGTGETGELFF.

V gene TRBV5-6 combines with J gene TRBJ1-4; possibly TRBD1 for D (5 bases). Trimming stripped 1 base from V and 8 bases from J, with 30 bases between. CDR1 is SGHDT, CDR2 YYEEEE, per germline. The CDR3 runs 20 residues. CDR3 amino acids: CASSLMSAGDFFGSGEKLFF. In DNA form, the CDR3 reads TGTGCCAGCAGCTTGATGTCGGCTGGGGACTTTTTTGGTTCTGGAGAAAAACTGTTTTTT.

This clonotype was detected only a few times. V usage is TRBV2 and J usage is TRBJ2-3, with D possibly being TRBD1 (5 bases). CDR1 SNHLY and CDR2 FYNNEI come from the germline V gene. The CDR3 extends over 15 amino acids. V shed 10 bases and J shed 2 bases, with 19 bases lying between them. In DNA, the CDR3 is TGTGCCATCGTCCCCCCCAGGGCTCCCACAGATACGCAGTATTTT. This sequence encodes CAIVPPRAPTDTQYF.

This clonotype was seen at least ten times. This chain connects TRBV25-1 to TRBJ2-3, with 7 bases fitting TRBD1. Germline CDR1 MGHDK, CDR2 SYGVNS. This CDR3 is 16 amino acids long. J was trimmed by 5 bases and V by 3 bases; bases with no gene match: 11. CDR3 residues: CASSDPDRPHGDTQYF. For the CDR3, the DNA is TGTGCCAGCAGTGACCCGGACAGGCCGCACGGAGATACGCAGTATTTT.

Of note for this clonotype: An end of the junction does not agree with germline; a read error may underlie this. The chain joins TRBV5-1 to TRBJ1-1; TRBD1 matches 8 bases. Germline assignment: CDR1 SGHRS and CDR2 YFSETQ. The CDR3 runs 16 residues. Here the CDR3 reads CASSLDPGGSKAEALF. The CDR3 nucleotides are TGCGCCAGCAGCTTGGATCCAGGGGGCTCCAAGGCTGAAGCTTTATTT.

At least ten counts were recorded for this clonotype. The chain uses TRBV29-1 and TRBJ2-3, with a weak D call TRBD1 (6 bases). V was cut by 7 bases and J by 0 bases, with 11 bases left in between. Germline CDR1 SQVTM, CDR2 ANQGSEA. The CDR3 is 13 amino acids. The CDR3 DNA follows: TGCAGCGATCAGGACAGCAGCACAGATACGCAGTATTTT. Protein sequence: CSDQDSSTDTQYF.

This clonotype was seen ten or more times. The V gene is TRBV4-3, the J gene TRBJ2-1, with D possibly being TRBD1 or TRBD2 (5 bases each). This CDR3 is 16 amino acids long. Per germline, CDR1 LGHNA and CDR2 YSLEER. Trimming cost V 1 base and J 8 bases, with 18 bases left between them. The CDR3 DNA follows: TGCGCCAGCAGCCAAGGGTCGGGGCAGGGTTACCATGAGCAGTTCTTC. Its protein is CASSQGSGQGYHEQFF.

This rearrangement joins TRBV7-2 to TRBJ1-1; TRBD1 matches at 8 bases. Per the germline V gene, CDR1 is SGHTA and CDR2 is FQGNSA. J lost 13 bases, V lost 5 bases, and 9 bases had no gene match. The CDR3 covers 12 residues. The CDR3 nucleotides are TGTGCCAGCAGCCCCCCGGGACAGGTCAATTTCTTT. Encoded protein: CASSPPGQVNFF.

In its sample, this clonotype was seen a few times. The CDR3 bases are TGCGCCAGCAGCTACGACAGGGGGCGAGCCACCGGGGAGCTGTTTTTT. Its translation is CASSYDRGRATGELFF. The chain uses TRBV5-1 and TRBJ2-2; 10 bases are a match to TRBD1. This CDR3 contains 16 residues. CDR1 is SGHRS and CDR2 is YFSETQ in the germline V gene. The V gene end was trimmed by 3 bases and the J gene end by 4 bases; junction bases not matched to a gene: 6.

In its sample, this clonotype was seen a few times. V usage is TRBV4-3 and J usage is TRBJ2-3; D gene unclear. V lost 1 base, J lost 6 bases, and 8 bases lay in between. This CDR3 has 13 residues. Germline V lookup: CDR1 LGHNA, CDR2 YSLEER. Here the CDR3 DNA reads TGCGCCAGCAGCCAAGGAAATGGTGATACGCAGTATTTT. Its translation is CASSQGNGDTQYF.

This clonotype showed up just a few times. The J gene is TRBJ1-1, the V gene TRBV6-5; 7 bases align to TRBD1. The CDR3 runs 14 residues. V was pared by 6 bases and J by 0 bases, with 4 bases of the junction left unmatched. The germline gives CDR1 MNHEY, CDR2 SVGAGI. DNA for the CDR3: TGTGCCAGCAGACCAGACAGGGTGAACACTGAAGCTTTCTTT. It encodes CASRPDRVNTEAFF.

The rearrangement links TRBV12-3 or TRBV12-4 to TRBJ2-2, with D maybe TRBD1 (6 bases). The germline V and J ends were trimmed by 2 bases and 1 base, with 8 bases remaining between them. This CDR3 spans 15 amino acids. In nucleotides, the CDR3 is TGTGCCAGCAGTTTATACAGGGAGAACACCGGGGAGCTGTTTTTT. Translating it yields CASSLYRENTGELFF.

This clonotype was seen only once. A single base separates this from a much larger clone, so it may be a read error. The CDR3 nucleotides are TGTGCCAGCAGGGAGACAGGGGGAGCGTACAATGAGCAGTACTTC. This encodes CASRETGGAYNEQYF. The rearrangement joins TRBV12-3 or TRBV12-4 to TRBJ2-1; TRBD1 matches at 9 bases. The end of the DNA fits TRBJ2-7 better, so the J call may be wrong. The CDR3 loop spans 15 amino acids.

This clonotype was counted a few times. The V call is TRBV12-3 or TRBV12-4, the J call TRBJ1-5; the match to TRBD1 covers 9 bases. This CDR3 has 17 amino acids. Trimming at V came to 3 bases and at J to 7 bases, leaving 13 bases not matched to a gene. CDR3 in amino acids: CASSFFRFGQGRQPQHF. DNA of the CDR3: TGTGCCAGCAGTTTTTTCCGCTTCGGACAGGGGAGACAGCCCCAGCATTTT.

The CDR3 coding sequence is TGCGCCAGCAGCTTGGTAGCGGGGTCTCCCACCTACAATGAGCAGTACTTC. Protein product: CASSLVAGSPTYNEQYF. This chain joins TRBV5-1 and TRBJ2-1; 8 nucleotides align to TRBD2. Judging by the DNA end, TRBJ2-7 fits better; the J call may be wrong. From germline, CDR1 is SGHRS and CDR2 YFSETQ. This CDR3 has 17 residues.

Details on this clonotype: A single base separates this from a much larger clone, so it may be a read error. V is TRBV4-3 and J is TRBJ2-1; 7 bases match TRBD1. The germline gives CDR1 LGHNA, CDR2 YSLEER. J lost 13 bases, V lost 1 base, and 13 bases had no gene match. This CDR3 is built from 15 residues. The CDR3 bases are TGCGCCAGCAGCCAAGGAGGGACAGCAAAAAACATTCAGTTCTTC. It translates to CASSQGGTAKNIQFF.

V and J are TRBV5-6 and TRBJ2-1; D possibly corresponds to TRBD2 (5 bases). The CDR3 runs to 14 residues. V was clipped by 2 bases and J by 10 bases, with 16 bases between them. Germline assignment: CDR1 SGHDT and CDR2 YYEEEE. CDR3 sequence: CASSFGLAGWEQFF. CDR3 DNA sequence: TGTGCCAGCAGCTTTGGTCTAGCAGGTTGGGAGCAGTTCTTC. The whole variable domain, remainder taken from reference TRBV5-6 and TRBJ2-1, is DAGVTQSPTHLIKTRGQQVTLRCSPKSGHDTVSWYQQALGQGPQFIFQYYEEEERQRGNFPDRFSGHQFPNYSSELNVNALLLGDSALYLCASSFGLAGWEQFFGPGTRLTVL.

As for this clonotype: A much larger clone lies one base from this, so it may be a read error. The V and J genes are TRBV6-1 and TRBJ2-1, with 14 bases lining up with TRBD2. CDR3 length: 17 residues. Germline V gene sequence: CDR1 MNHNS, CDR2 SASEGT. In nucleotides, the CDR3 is TGTGCCAGCAGTACCGGGACTAGCGGGGGCTCCTACAATGAGCAGTCCTTC. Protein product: CASSTGTSGGSYNEQSF.

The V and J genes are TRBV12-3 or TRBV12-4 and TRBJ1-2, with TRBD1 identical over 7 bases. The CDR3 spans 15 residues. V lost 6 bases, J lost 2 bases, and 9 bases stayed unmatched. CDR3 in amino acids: CASSPLQTGNYGYTF. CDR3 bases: TGTGCCAGCAGCCCTTTGCAGACAGGGAACTATGGCTACACCTTC.

The CDR3 sequence is CASSSFPGTGLRYGYTF. CDR3 nucleotide sequence: TGCGCCAGCAGCTCTTTTCCCGGGACAGGGCTCCGATATGGCTACACCTTC. The gene calls are TRBV5-1 and TRBJ1-2; 9 nucleotides match TRBD1. Trimming removed 3 bases from V and 5 bases from J; junction bases left unmatched: 14. Germline-derived CDR1 and CDR2 are SGHRS and YFSETQ. The CDR3 consists of 17 residues.

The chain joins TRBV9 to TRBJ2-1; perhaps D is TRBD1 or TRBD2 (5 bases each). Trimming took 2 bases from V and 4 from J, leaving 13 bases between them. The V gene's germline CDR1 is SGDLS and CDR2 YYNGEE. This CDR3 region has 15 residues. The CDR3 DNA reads TGTGCCAGCAGCGTCGGGACCGGGCCTTACAATGAGCAGTTCTTC. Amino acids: CASSVGTGPYNEQFF.

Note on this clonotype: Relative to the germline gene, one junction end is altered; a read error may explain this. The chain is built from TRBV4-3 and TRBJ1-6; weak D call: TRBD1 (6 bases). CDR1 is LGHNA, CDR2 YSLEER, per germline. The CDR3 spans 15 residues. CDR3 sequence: CASSHDGAGHSPPHF. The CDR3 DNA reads TGCGCCAGCAGCCACGATGGGGCGGGACATTCACCCCCCCACTTT.

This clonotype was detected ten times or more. Here the CDR3 DNA reads TGTGCCAGCAGCTTAGACAGGGGAGGTGCCTACAATGAGCAGTTCTTC. This encodes CASSLDRGGAYNEQFF. This chain uses TRBV7-6 with TRBJ2-1, with D maybe TRBD1 (7 bases). Germline V CDR1 and CDR2: SGHVS, FNYEAQ. The CDR3 runs to 16 residues. The V end lost 1 base, the J end lost 2 bases, and 12 bases lay between the germline ends.

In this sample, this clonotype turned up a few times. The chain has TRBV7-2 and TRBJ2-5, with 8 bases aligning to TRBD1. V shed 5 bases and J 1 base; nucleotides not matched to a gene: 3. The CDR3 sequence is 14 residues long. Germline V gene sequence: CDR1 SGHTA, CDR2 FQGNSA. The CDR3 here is CASSGQGLQETQYF. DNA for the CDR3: TGTGCCAGCAGCGGACAGGGACTCCAAGAGACCCAGTACTTC.

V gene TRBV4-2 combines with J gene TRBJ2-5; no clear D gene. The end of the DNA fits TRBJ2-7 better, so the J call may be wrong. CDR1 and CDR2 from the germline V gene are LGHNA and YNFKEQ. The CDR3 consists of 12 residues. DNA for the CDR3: TGTGCCAGCAGCGACCCTCTCGGCGAGCAGTACTTC. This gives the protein CASSDPLGEQYF.

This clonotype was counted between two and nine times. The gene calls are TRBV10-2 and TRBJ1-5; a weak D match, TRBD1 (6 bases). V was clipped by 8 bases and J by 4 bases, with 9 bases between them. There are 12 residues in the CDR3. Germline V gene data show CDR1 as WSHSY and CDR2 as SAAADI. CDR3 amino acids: CASGQQNQPQHF. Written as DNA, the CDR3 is TGCGCCAGCGGACAGCAGAATCAGCCCCAGCATTTT.

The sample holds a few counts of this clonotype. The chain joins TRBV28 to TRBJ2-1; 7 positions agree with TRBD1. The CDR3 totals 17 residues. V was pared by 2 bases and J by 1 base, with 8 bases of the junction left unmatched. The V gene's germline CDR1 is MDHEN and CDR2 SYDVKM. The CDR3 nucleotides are TGTGCCAGCAGTTTAAATGATTGGGGACAGTCCTACAATGAGCAGTTCTTC. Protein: CASSLNDWGQSYNEQFF.

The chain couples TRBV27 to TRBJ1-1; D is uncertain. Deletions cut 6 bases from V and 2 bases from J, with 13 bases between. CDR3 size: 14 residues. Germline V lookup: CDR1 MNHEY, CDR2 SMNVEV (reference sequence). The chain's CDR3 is CASSTTYSNTEAFF. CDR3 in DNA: TGTGCCAGCAGCACGACATACTCCAACACTGAAGCTTTCTTT.